Each of the 29 T cell receptor beta chains below was sequenced from the same sample in a study of T cells after yellow fever vaccination (dated by TCRdb to the late 2010s). The treatment or condition tag for this specimen amounts to: live attenuated yellow fever vaccine strain. Library preparation used 5' RACE. Sequencing relied on an Illumina NovaSeq 6000. TCRdb ran its own pipeline on the public reads, namely fastp trimming at Q25 and MiXCR clone calling, and kept in-frame beta chains. Here each entry gathers all rows of one CDR3 protein and keeps the most common genes and DNA. The sample table records about 58,000 distinct CDR3 sequences; approximately 6% of these occur just once. The biggest ten clones account for 30% to 35% of the sample. This specimen was PBMCs, either bulk or a sorted T-cell subset (CD4+, CD8+, memory, or dextramer-sorted; not recorded which), taken on the day of the yellow fever booster vaccination. All receptors derive from a man aged 18-30 years who received the YFV17D yellow fever vaccine.

This clonotype came up a few times. This sequence joins TRBV7-2 and TRBJ1-5; the D is unclear. This CDR3 is 13 amino acids long. CDR1 and CDR2 from the germline V gene are SGHTA and FQGNSA. Trimming stripped 1 base from V and 6 bases from J, with 7 bases between. CDR3 amino acids: CASSLVNVQPQHF. DNA of the CDR3: TGTGCCAGCAGCTTAGTGAACGTTCAGCCCCAGCATTTT.

This clonotype was recorded at least ten times. This chain joins TRBV5-1 and TRBJ2-5; 7 bases agree with TRBD2. With V trimmed by 4 bases and J by 7 bases, 13 bases remained unmatched. CDR3 length: 15 amino acids. CDR1 is SGHRS, CDR2 YFSETQ, per germline. The CDR3 sequence is CASSPWDYGGGTQYF. CDR3 DNA sequence: TGCGCCAGCAGCCCATGGGACTACGGAGGTGGGACCCAGTACTTC.

This clonotype came up a few times. V gene TRBV7-9 combines with J gene TRBJ2-5; D perhaps matches TRBD2 (5 bases). The CDR3 consists of 16 residues. Trimming took off 4 bases at V and 5 bases at J, with 20 bases between the two ends. The germline V gene encodes CDR1 SEHNR and CDR2 FQNEAQ (reference sequence). CDR3 DNA sequence: TGTGCCAGCAGCTCCACTTCTAGCTGGCTACGCGAGACCCAGTACTTC. It yields the protein CASSSTSSWLRETQYF.

This clonotype was observed a handful of times. The chain uses TRBV6-5 and TRBJ1-6; D unresolved. V was clipped by 2 bases and J by 4 bases, with 15 bases between them. The germline gives CDR1 MNHEY, CDR2 SVGAGI. The CDR3 is made up of 17 amino acids. CDR3 nucleotide sequence: TGTGCCAGCAGTTACGCGTTCACCGTTCTATATAATTCACCCCTCCACTTT. Residues: CASSYAFTVLYNSPLHF.

In this sample, this clonotype turned up many times. The chain couples TRBV12-3 or TRBV12-4 to TRBJ2-7; D remains unclear. V shed 1 base and J shed 1 base, with 14 bases lying between them. This CDR3 is built from 16 residues. The CDR3 nucleotides are TGTGCCAGCAGTTTAGGACATCCTGGCCTTTCCTACGAGCAGTACTTC. Translating gives CASSLGHPGLSYEQYF.

The chain's CDR3 is CASSLDTLYEQYV. The CDR3 nucleotides are TGTGCCAGCAGCCTTGACACGCTCTACGAGCAGTACGTC. The chain recombines TRBV6-6 with TRBJ2-7; D ambiguous. The germline CDR1 and CDR2 sequences are MNHNY and SVGAGI (reference sequence). The CDR3 contains 13 residues. V was shortened by 6 bases and J by 3 bases, with 12 bases between the two germline ends.

CDR3 nucleotide sequence: TGTGCCAGCAGTTCGCGGGACAGGGATGGTCAGCCCCAGCATTTT. It translates to CASSSRDRDGQPQHF. The chain links TRBV5-6 to TRBJ1-5, with 9 bases fitting TRBD1. The J segment lost 6 bases and the V segment lost 5 bases, leaving 9 bases of the junction unmatched. The CDR3 loop spans 15 amino acids. Looked up from germline, CDR1 is SGHDT and CDR2 is YYEEEE.

The chain is built from TRBV7-9 and TRBJ2-3; unclear D gene. Trimming shortened V by 4 bases and J by 4 bases, and 15 bases separated the two germline ends. CDR3 length: 15 residues. The germline V gene has CDR1 SEHNR and CDR2 FQNEAQ (reference sequence). In DNA, the CDR3 is TGTGCCAGCAGCTCGGTCAGGTCTACCTCAGATACGCAGTATTTT. This gives the protein CASSSVRSTSDTQYF.

This clonotype was counted between two and nine times. The chain has TRBV7-9 and TRBJ2-1; 7 nucleotides agree with TRBD1. The CDR3 spans 13 residues. Germline CDR1 is SEHNR and CDR2 is FQNEAQ (reference sequence). V lost 11 bases, J lost 5 bases, and 9 bases stayed unmatched. CDR3 in DNA: TGTGCCGGGGTGGGGACAGCCAACAATGAGCAGTTCTTC. This gives the protein CAGVGTANNEQFF.

This clonotype was seen only a few times. V and J are TRBV4-1 and TRBJ1-1; maybe TRBD1 (6 bases). CDR1 and CDR2 from the germline V gene are MGHRA and YSYEKL. The V end lost 1 base, the J end lost 1 base, and 10 bases lay between the germline ends. CDR3 length equals 15 residues. Here the CDR3 reads CASSQGGTTNTEAFF. The CDR3 DNA reads as TGCGCCAGCAGCCAAGGCGGGACAACGAACACTGAAGCTTTCTTT.

This clonotype was detected only a few times. This CDR3 is missing its conserved last phenylalanine or tryptophan, likely due to a read error. This rearrangement joins TRBV4-1 to TRBJ1-3, with D hard to call. Germline V lookup: CDR1 MGHRA, CDR2 YSYEKL. This CDR3 region has 16 residues. V was shortened by 0 bases and J by 0 bases, with 9 bases between the two germline ends. CDR3: CASSQDGLFSGNTIYI. The CDR3 DNA reads as TGCGCCAGCAGCCAAGACGGACTCTTCTCTGGAAACACCATATATATT.

This clonotype was seen at least ten times. The chain joins TRBV29-1 to TRBJ1-5; 8 nucleotides match TRBD1. V gave up 4 bases and J gave up 2 bases; unmatched junction bases: 7. The CDR3 has 15 amino acids. Germline lookup yields CDR1 SQVTM and CDR2 ANQGSEA. DNA of the CDR3: TGCAGCGTTGTAGCAGGGGGCGCGGGCAATCAGCCCCAGCATTTT. It translates to CSVVAGGAGNQPQHF. Full variable domain (rest looked up from reference TRBV29-1 and TRBJ1-5): SAVISQKPSRDICQRGTSLTIQCQVDSQVTMMFWYRQQPGQSLTLIATANQGSEATYESGFVIDKFPISRPNLTFSTLTVSNMSPEDSSIYLCSVVAGGAGNQPQHFGDGTRLSIL.

The chain recombines TRBV20-1 with TRBJ2-5; 9 bases line up with TRBD2. CDR1 DFQATT and CDR2 SNEGSKA come from the germline V gene (reference sequence). Germline trimming cut 5 bases from V and 5 bases from J; bases unmatched to any gene: 6. CDR3 length: 13 residues. CDR3 bases: TGCAGTGCTCAGGCGGGGGGGGAGGAGACCCAGTACTTC. It is translated as CSAQAGGEETQYF.

This clonotype was counted at least ten times. The genes are TRBV28 and TRBJ2-1; tentative D call: TRBD2 (7 bases). Deletions cut 6 bases from V and 8 bases from J, with 17 bases between. Germline V gene sequence: CDR1 MDHEN, CDR2 SYDVKM. This CDR3 comprises 14 residues. This chain's CDR3 is CASSSGGPVYEQFF. The DNA of the CDR3 is TGTGCCAGCAGCTCGGGGGGCCCCGTGTATGAGCAGTTCTTC.

This clonotype was counted ten times or more. The J gene is TRBJ1-4, the V gene TRBV7-9; D not certain. This CDR3 has 16 amino acids. In germline, CDR1 is SEHNR, CDR2 FQNEAQ (reference sequence). Trimming took 1 base from V and 8 from J, leaving 17 bases between them. As DNA, the CDR3 is TGTGCCAGCAGCTTAGATAGCGGACCCGGAGCGGAAAAACTGTTTTTT. This encodes CASSLDSGPGAEKLFF.

The chain recombines TRBV7-9 with TRBJ1-2; D is uncertain. The germline CDR1 and CDR2 sequences are SEHNR and FQNEAQ (reference sequence). The CDR3 has 13 amino acids. The ends were cut back, 7 bases at V and 6 bases at J, with 15 bases in the middle. DNA for the CDR3: TGTGCCAGCATCCCACAACCCCGTAATGGCTACACCTTC. Translating it yields CASIPQPRNGYTF.

Here the CDR3 reads CASSQNRGLANYGYTF. CDR3 nucleotides: TGCGCCAGCAGCCAAAACAGGGGGCTAGCTAACTATGGCTACACCTTC. The chain combines TRBV4-1 with TRBJ1-2, with 9 bases that match TRBD1. V shed 2 bases and J 0 bases; nucleotides not matched to a gene: 4. This CDR3 has 16 residues. Germline loops: CDR1 MGHRA, CDR2 YSYEKL.

V and J are TRBV5-6 and TRBJ2-5, with D possibly being TRBD1 (5 bases). The germline V and J ends were trimmed by 5 bases and 5 bases, with 13 bases remaining between them. The CDR3 runs 13 residues. In germline, CDR1 is SGHDT, CDR2 YYEEEE. The CDR3 here is CASRDRGMETQYF. The DNA of the CDR3 is TGTGCCAGCAGAGATAGGGGTATGGAGACCCAGTACTTC. The full variable domain, completed using reference TRBV5-6 and TRBJ2-5, is DAGVTQSPTHLIKTRGQQVTLRCSPKSGHDTVSWYQQALGQGPQFIFQYYEEEERQRGNFPDRFSGHQFPNYSSELNVNALLLGDSALYLCASRDRGMETQYFGPGTRLLVL.

This clonotype was observed a few times. CDR3 amino acids: CASSPATGKSGELFF. As DNA, the CDR3 is TGTGCCAGCAGCCCTGCTACAGGGAAATCCGGGGAGCTGTTTTTT. J is TRBJ2-2 and V is TRBV5-4; possible D gene TRBD1, 6 bases. Germline CDR1 and CDR2: SGHNT and YYREEE (reference sequence). V lost 4 bases and J 6 bases, leaving 16 bases between the germline ends. This CDR3 is 15 amino acids long.

This clonotype was recorded at least ten times. This chain links TRBV4-1 with TRBJ1-1, with TRBD1 matching over 8 bases. J was trimmed by 5 bases and V by 4 bases; bases with no gene match: 6. The CDR3 runs 14 residues. Germline CDR1 MGHRA, CDR2 YSYEKL. The CDR3 nucleotides are TGCGCCAGCAGCCCGCAGGGGGCGTTAACTGAAGCTTTCTTT. Its protein product is CASSPQGALTEAFF.

The J gene is TRBJ2-7, the V gene TRBV5-8; perhaps TRBD1 as D (6 bases). Trimming took off 1 base at V and 0 bases at J, with 14 bases between the two ends. Germline CDR1 and CDR2: SGHTS and YDEGEE. CDR3 length: 16 amino acids. CDR3: CASSLSRGHPSYEQYV. CDR3 coding DNA: TGTGCCAGCAGCTTGTCGAGGGGACACCCCTCCTACGAGCAGTACGTC.

Ten or more counts support this clonotype. The chain uses TRBV6-4 and TRBJ2-1; 9 bases are a match to TRBD2. Trimming took 5 bases from V and 8 from J; bases not matched to a gene: 7. Germline CDR1 reads MRHNA; CDR2 reads SNTAGT. The CDR3 contains 14 residues. Here the CDR3 reads CASSRLAGPDEQFF. CDR3 nucleotides: TGTGCCAGCAGTCGGCTAGCGGGGCCCGATGAGCAGTTCTTC.

At least ten counts were recorded for this clonotype. The CDR3 region is CASSLVGSTNEKLFF. CDR3 nucleotide sequence: TGCGCCAGCAGCTTGGTCGGCAGTACGAATGAAAAACTGTTTTTT. The chain combines TRBV5-1 with TRBJ1-4; D gene unclear. Germline V CDR1 and CDR2: SGHRS, YFSETQ. The ends were cut back, 0 bases at V and 5 bases at J, with 11 bases in the middle. CDR3 length: 15 amino acids.

This clonotype has ten or more counts. The rearrangement links TRBV6-6 to TRBJ1-1; TRBD1 might be the D (6 bases). The ends were cut back, 6 bases at V and 0 bases at J, with 11 bases in the middle. The CDR3 covers 14 residues. Germline CDR1 MNHNY, CDR2 SVGAGI (reference sequence). The CDR3 coding sequence is TGTGCCAGCAGGGAAGGACAGTTGAACACTGAAGCTTTCTTT. Its protein product is CASREGQLNTEAFF.

The rearrangement links TRBV7-8 to TRBJ2-3; 8 bases map to TRBD1. The germline V gene has CDR1 SGHVS and CDR2 FQNEAQ. The trim removed 1 base at V and 3 bases at J, leaving 6 bases unmatched. CDR3 size: 16 residues. The CDR3 loop is CASSLGRGRETDTQYF. The CDR3, as DNA: TGTGCCAGCAGCTTAGGCAGGGGGCGTGAGACAGATACGCAGTATTTT.

This clonotype was counted between two and nine times. The chain couples TRBV6-5 to TRBJ1-5; 9 nucleotides line up with TRBD1. Germline V gene sequence: CDR1 MNHEY, CDR2 SVGAGI. The CDR3 runs 14 residues. V shed 2 bases, J shed 7 bases, and the junction held 3 bases outside the gene matches. As DNA, the CDR3 is TGTGCCAGCAGTTACGGGACAGGGTTACAGCCCCAGCATTTT. Encoded protein: CASSYGTGLQPQHF.

The chain has TRBV6-6 and TRBJ2-3; 9 bases are shared with TRBD2. The CDR3 covers 14 residues. Looked up from germline, CDR1 is MNHNY and CDR2 is SVGAGI (reference sequence). V shed 11 bases, J shed 7 bases, and the junction held 13 bases outside the gene matches. The CDR3 DNA is TGTGCCGGAAGGGAGCGGGGGGAAAAAAATACGCAGTATTTT. It translates to CAGRERGEKNTQYF.

This clonotype was seen a handful of times. V gene TRBV24-1 combines with J gene TRBJ1-5; unclear D gene. Germline loops: CDR1 KGHDR, CDR2 SFDVKD. Trimming pared 7 bases from V and 3 bases from J, leaving 18 bases between. The CDR3 loop spans 16 amino acids. The DNA for the CDR3 is TGTGCCACCAGCCCACGGGGTGGACCTTTCAATCAGCCCCAGCATTTT. Residues: CATSPRGGPFNQPQHF.

There are many counts of this clonotype. The chain combines TRBV4-1 with TRBJ1-5; D is unresolved. The length of the CDR3 is 14 residues. Germline CDR1 MGHRA, CDR2 YSYEKL. The ends were cut back, 0 bases at V and 3 bases at J, with 6 bases in the middle. CDR3: CASSQEGFNQPQHF. The CDR3 DNA reads as TGCGCCAGCAGCCAAGAGGGGTTCAATCAGCCCCAGCATTTT.